A single sample gave rise to the 30 T cell receptor beta chains below, sequenced in a study of cytomegalovirus exposure and HLA in healthy donors. Primers for the PCR totalled 60 Vbeta and 13 Jbeta. TCRdb keeps only in-frame clones here, not all; method: immunoSEQ multiplex PCR. The table lists fewer than 200,000 clones, 55% to 75% of them singletons. Sample: PBMCs. The receptors shown here come from a human donor in good health.

This clone was recorded a few times. CDR3 residues: CASTSLGLALPEQYF. The DNA for the CDR3 is TGTGCCAGCACCTCTTTGGGACTAGCCCTCCCCGAGCAGTACTTC. The chain is built from TRBV7-8 and TRBJ2-7; the match to TRBD2 covers 9 bases. CDR3 length: 15 amino acids. Germline loops: CDR1 SGHVS, CDR2 FQNEAQ. The V and J ends lost 7 bases and 6 bases, in that order; junction bases with no gene match: 13.

This clone was seen more than once but under ten times. This chain links TRBV7-9 with TRBJ2-5; tentative D call: TRBD2 (6 bases). The germline CDR1 and CDR2 sequences are SEHNR and FQNEAQ (reference sequence). The CDR3 consists of 16 residues. Trimming pared 5 bases from V and 1 base from J, leaving 17 bases between. CDR3 coding DNA: TGTGCCAGCAGCCCTGCGGGGAGGCCGCCCCAAGAGACCCAGTACTTC. It translates to CASSPAGRPPQETQYF.

This chain uses TRBV7-3 with TRBJ2-7; TRBD1 aligns across 9 bases. Germline CDR1 and CDR2: SGHTA and FQGTGA. This CDR3 comprises 14 residues. V shed 2 bases, J shed 5 bases, and the junction held 4 bases outside the gene matches. CDR3 nucleotides: TGTGCCAGCAGCTTACTGGGACAGGGAGACGAGCAGTACTTC. Its protein is CASSLLGQGDEQYF.

This rearrangement joins TRBV5-6 to TRBJ1-3, with D unresolved. The CDR3 has 17 residues. The germline gives CDR1 SGHDT, CDR2 YYEEEE. The V end lost 1 base, the J end lost 0 bases, and 14 bases lay between the germline ends. CDR3 nucleotides: TGTGCCAGCAGCTTGTGGGGAGCTTCTAGCTCTGGAAACACCATATATTTT. Encoded protein: CASSLWGASSSGNTIYF.

The gene calls are TRBV7-9 and TRBJ1-1; D ambiguous. CDR1 and CDR2 from the germline V gene are SEHNR and FQNEAQ (reference sequence). The germline V and J ends were trimmed by 5 bases and 3 bases, with 7 bases remaining between them. This CDR3 spans 12 amino acids. The CDR3 DNA reads as TGTGCCAGCAGCCCCGGGGACACTGAAGCTTTCTTT. It specifies CASSPGDTEAFF.

The rearrangement joins TRBV10-3 to TRBJ2-7; TRBD1 agrees at 9 bases. J gave up 2 bases and V 8 bases, and 7 bases lay outside the gene matches. The germline CDR1 and CDR2 sequences are ENHRY and SYGVKD. CDR3 length: 14 amino acids. CDR3 nucleotides: TGTGCCATCGGCATGGGACAGGGAGCCTACGAGCAGTACTTC. The encoded protein is CAIGMGQGAYEQYF.

V gene TRBV7-3 combines with J gene TRBJ2-2; 11 bases align to TRBD2. V dropped 3 bases and J dropped 1; count of bases not matched to a gene: 7. Per the germline V gene, CDR1 is SGHTA and CDR2 is FQGTGA. This CDR3 has 18 amino acids. CDR3 bases: TGTGCCAGCAGCTTGACCCCCGGACTAGCGGGGAACACCGGGGAGCTGTTTTTT. This sequence encodes CASSLTPGLAGNTGELFF.

The chain recombines TRBV19 with TRBJ2-7; perhaps TRBD1 as D (6 bases). The CDR3 length is 15 residues. From germline, CDR1 is LNHDA and CDR2 SQIVND (reference sequence). Between the trimmed V and J ends, which lost 5 bases and 0 bases, there was a span of 14 bases. The CDR3 nucleotides are TGTGCCAGTAGTCGAGAAAAGACAGGCTCCTACGAGCAGTACTTC. Encoded protein: CASSREKTGSYEQYF.

The chain is built from TRBV30 and TRBJ2-5; D call uncertain. The V end lost 2 bases, the J end lost 5 bases, and 6 bases lay between the germline ends. Germline CDR1 is GTSNPN and CDR2 is SVGIG (reference sequence). There are 11 residues in the CDR3. Here the CDR3 reads CAWSPRETQYF. CDR3 nucleotides: TGTGCCTGGAGTCCTCGGGAGACCCAGTACTTC.

The gene calls are TRBV6-5 and TRBJ1-6; TRBD1 might be the D (5 bases). CDR1 and CDR2 (germline): MNHEY, SVGAGI. V was cut by 8 bases and J by 7 bases, with 18 bases left in between. CDR3 length equals 15 residues. The CDR3 region has the DNA TGTGCCAGCCCTGGGCGTGGGGGGGAGAATTCACCCCTCCACTTT. It yields the protein CASPGRGGENSPLHF.

This clone was counted once. The chain carries TRBV9 and TRBJ1-1; 7 bases line up with TRBD1. The CDR3 is 15 residues long. Trimming took 0 bases from V and 4 from J; bases not matched to a gene: 6. The germline V gene encodes CDR1 SGDLS and CDR2 YYNGEE. This CDR3 is CASSVDPHRGTEAFF. The CDR3, as DNA: TGTGCCAGCAGCGTAGACCCCCACAGGGGCACTGAAGCTTTCTTT.

The J gene is TRBJ1-2, the V gene TRBV28; D is undetermined. Trimming took 2 bases from V and 5 from J, leaving 9 bases between them. In germline, CDR1 is MDHEN, CDR2 SYDVKM. The CDR3 runs 13 residues. The CDR3 here is CASSLPNRYGYTF. Written as DNA, the CDR3 is TGTGCCAGCAGTTTACCCAACAGATATGGCTACACCTTC.

CDR3 DNA: TGTGCCAGCAGGCCGGGGAAGTACTCAGATACGCAGTATTTT. The encoded protein is CASRPGKYSDTQYF. The chain links TRBV2 to TRBJ2-3; possible D gene TRBD2, 5 bases. The CDR3 contains 14 residues. Trimming took off 6 bases at V and 4 bases at J, with 14 bases between the two ends. Germline V gene sequence: CDR1 SNHLY, CDR2 FYNNEI.

This clone appeared a single time. This rearrangement joins TRBV30 to TRBJ1-2, with no clear D. The CDR3 spans 13 residues. Germline V CDR1 and CDR2: GTSNPN, SVGIG (reference sequence). V dropped 4 bases and J dropped 0 bases, with 9 bases sitting between them. CDR3 nucleotide sequence: TGTGCCTGGAATCTTCGAGCTAACTATGGCTACACCTTC. It encodes CAWNLRANYGYTF.

This clone was seen a few times. This chain joins TRBV4-1 and TRBJ2-2, with D possibly matching TRBD2 (7 bases). The length of the CDR3 is 17 residues. V was shortened by 5 bases and J by 6 bases, with 22 bases between the two germline ends. CDR1 and CDR2 (germline): MGHRA, YSYEKL. The CDR3 DNA reads as TGCGCCAGCAGCAACCAGGGGAGGGGGGGGGCCCCCGGGGAGCTGTTTTTT. It specifies CASSNQGRGGAPGELFF.

This clone has just a few counts. The rearrangement uses TRBV2 and TRBJ2-3; 8 positions match TRBD2. Trimming took 7 bases from V and 2 from J; bases not matched to a gene: 11. Germline CDR1 reads SNHLY; CDR2 reads FYNNEI. This CDR3 contains 16 residues. The CDR3 region has the DNA TGTGCCAGCACCAGAAGGGCGGGGGGTAACACAGATACGCAGTATTTT. This codes for CASTRRAGGNTDTQYF.

The count of this clone is one. The genes are TRBV9 and TRBJ1-6; 9 nucleotides line up with TRBD1. The CDR3 contains 17 residues. Trimming cost V 3 bases and J 6 bases; bases outside gene matches: 10. Germline V gene sequence: CDR1 SGDLS, CDR2 YYNGEE. The CDR3 DNA follows: TGTGCCAGCAGCGGTCTCCAGACAGGGGGTAGTAATTCACCCCTCCACTTT. The encoded protein is CASSGLQTGGSNSPLHF.

The chain couples TRBV29-1 to TRBJ2-6, with D possibly TRBD1 on 5 matching bases. Trimming took off 6 bases at V and 0 bases at J, with 12 bases between the two ends. The germline gives CDR1 SQVTM, CDR2 ANQGSEA. This CDR3 has 15 amino acids. The CDR3 region has the DNA TGCAGCGTCTGGGTGGGGCCCTCTGGGGCCAACGTCCTGACTTTC. It codes for CSVWVGPSGANVLTF.

This clone showed up just a few times. This chain joins TRBV19 and TRBJ1-1, with D possibly matching TRBD1 (6 bases). The V and J ends lost 8 bases and 8 bases respectively, with 18 bases between them. The CDR3 contains 13 residues. CDR1 is LNHDA, CDR2 SQIVND, per germline (reference sequence). This CDR3 is CASQTGLGVEAFF. The CDR3 DNA reads TGTGCCAGTCAAACAGGGCTGGGGGTAGAAGCTTTCTTT.

This chain links TRBV10-1 with TRBJ2-5; 7 positions agree with TRBD1. The J segment lost 1 base and the V segment lost 3 bases, leaving 5 bases of the junction unmatched. This CDR3 is 15 amino acids long. CDR1 is WNHNN and CDR2 is SYGVQD in the germline V gene (reference sequence). Here the CDR3 reads CASSDPGTAQETQYF. The CDR3 nucleotides read TGCGCCAGCAGTGACCCCGGGACAGCCCAAGAGACCCAGTACTTC.

This chain joins TRBV27 and TRBJ1-5; D is unresolved. Trimming cost V 0 bases and J 7 bases, with 10 bases left between them. This CDR3 is 14 amino acids long. Germline V gene data show CDR1 as MNHEY and CDR2 as SMNVEV (reference sequence). In DNA, the CDR3 is TGTGCCAGCAGTTTATCATTCTCTGGCCAGCCCCAGCATTTT. Translated, it gives CASSLSFSGQPQHF.

This clone was counted between two and nine times. V gene TRBV7-3 combines with J gene TRBJ2-1; 7 bases are shared with TRBD1. The CDR3 sequence is 14 residues long. The trim removed 3 bases at V and 6 bases at J, leaving 5 bases unmatched. The germline gives CDR1 SGHTA, CDR2 FQGTGA. The CDR3 nucleotides are TGTGCCAGCAGCTTCCGGGACAGACCCAATGAGCAGTTCTTC. As protein: CASSFRDRPNEQFF.

The rearrangement joins TRBV25-1 to TRBJ1-1, with a possible D match to TRBD1 (5 bases). The V gene's germline CDR1 is MGHDK and CDR2 SYGVNS. V lost 1 base to trimming and J lost 1 base, with 19 bases between them. This CDR3 comprises 18 residues. CDR3 coding DNA: TGTGCCAGCAGTGAATTTTACTATAGGGGCTCTAAGAACACTGAAGCTTTCTTT. This codes for CASSEFYYRGSKNTEAFF.

This chain links TRBV19 with TRBJ2-4; weak D call: TRBD1 (6 bases). CDR1 and CDR2 from the germline V gene are LNHDA and SQIVND (reference sequence). The CDR3 extends over 16 amino acids. The ends were cut back, 1 base at V and 1 base at J, with 11 bases in the middle. CDR3 in amino acids: CASSIVGAGAKNIQYF. CDR3 bases: TGTGCCAGTAGTATAGTGGGGGCTGGCGCCAAAAACATTCAGTACTTC. The full variable domain, with the rest looked up from reference TRBV19 and TRBJ2-4, is DGGITQSPKYLFRKEGQNVTLSCEQNLNHDAMYWYRQDPGQGLRLIYYSQIVNDFQKGDIAEGYSVSREKKESFPLTVTSAQKNPTAFYLCASSIVGAGAKNIQYFGAGTRLSVL.

The V call is TRBV6-6, the J call TRBJ1-1, with 8 positions matching TRBD1. The V segment lost 2 bases and the J segment 4 bases; nucleotides outside the gene matches: 6. The CDR3 extends over 15 amino acids. Germline-derived CDR1 and CDR2 are MNHNY and SVGAGI (reference sequence). CDR3: CASSYGQGGGTEAFF. CDR3 nucleotides: TGTGCCAGCAGTTACGGACAGGGAGGCGGCACTGAAGCTTTCTTT.

The chain recombines TRBV27 with TRBJ2-1; tentative D call: TRBD1 (5 bases). The CDR3 extends over 14 amino acids. The germline V gene has CDR1 MNHEY and CDR2 SMNVEV (reference sequence). V lost 3 bases and J lost 2, with 8 bases in between. Written as DNA, the CDR3 is TGTGCCAGCAGTTTTGCGGACACCTACAATGAGCAGTTCTTC. This translates into CASSFADTYNEQFF.

This clone was counted once. The chain is built from TRBV19 and TRBJ1-5; possibly TRBD1 for D (6 bases). Trimming took off 1 base at V and 4 bases at J, with 8 bases between the two ends. CDR3 size: 14 residues. In germline, CDR1 is LNHDA, CDR2 SQIVND (reference sequence). The CDR3 spells CASSIGTANQPQHF. The CDR3 DNA reads TGTGCCAGTAGTATAGGGACAGCAAATCAGCCCCAGCATTTT.

About this clone: Other nucleotide sequences in the sample specify the same CDR3. The CDR3 sequence: CASSSRHYEQYF. The CDR3 coding sequence is TGTGCCAGCAGCTCCAGACACTACGAGCAGTACTTC. The V gene is TRBV5-6, the J gene TRBJ2-7; unclear D gene. This CDR3 spans 12 amino acids. V was cut by 3 bases and J by 3 bases, with 7 bases left in between. Germline V gene lookup returns CDR1 SGHDT and CDR2 YYEEEE.

The chain carries TRBV6-6 and TRBJ1-6; D ambiguous. Trimming removed 3 bases from V and 10 bases from J, with 13 bases in between. Germline lookup yields CDR1 MNHNY and CDR2 SVGAGI (reference sequence). This CDR3 spans 14 amino acids. The CDR3 DNA is TGTGCCAGCAGTTATCCCGGGGTGGGGTCACCCCTCCACTTT. Residues: CASSYPGVGSPLHF.

The V gene is TRBV5-1, the J gene TRBJ2-5; 8 nucleotides agree with TRBD2. V trimming: 4 bases; J trimming: 1 base; junction bases outside the gene matches: 9. The CDR3 spans 16 residues. The germline gives CDR1 SGHRS, CDR2 YFSETQ. The CDR3 loop reads CASSTSTRGAQETQYF. The CDR3 region has the DNA TGCGCCAGCAGCACCTCCACGCGGGGGGCCCAAGAGACCCAGTACTTC.